The 19 T cell receptor beta chains given below trace back to one sample, sequenced in a study of T-cell memory formation after mild COVID-19. TCRdb independently ran MiXCR on the 5' RACE reads; one entry per CDR3 protein. The sample has 200,000 to 250,000 distinct CDR3 sequences, roughly a tenth seen once. The sample taken for sequencing was PBMCs or a T cell subset sorted from them (not recorded which). The receptors were sampled from a man aged 18 to 29 who had mild COVID-19 (a few samples of this study predate the infection). Cell type and time point are not known.

The chain is built from TRBV11-3 and TRBJ2-2; no clear D. Germline CDR1 and CDR2: SGHNT and YENEEA. The CDR3 totals 13 residues. The V end lost 5 bases, the J end lost 5 bases, and 9 bases lay between the germline ends. CDR3: CASSQHPTGELFF. The DNA for the CDR3 is TGTGCCAGCAGCCAACACCCGACCGGGGAGCTGTTTTTT.

This clonotype was picked up a small number of times. The rearrangement links TRBV2 to TRBJ1-5; possible D gene TRBD1, 6 bases. Trimming shortened V by 6 bases and J by 7 bases, and 16 bases separated the two germline ends. The germline CDR1 and CDR2 sequences are SNHLY and FYNNEI. The length of the CDR3 is 14 residues. This CDR3 reads CASSVEGGFQPQHF. CDR3 sequence (DNA): TGTGCCAGCAGCGTGGAGGGGGGTTTCCAGCCCCAGCATTTT. The variable domain in full, completed from reference TRBV2 and TRBJ1-5, reads EPEVTQTPSHQVTQMGQEVILRCVPISNHLYFYWYRQILGQKVEFLVSFYNNEISEKSEIFDDQFSVERPDGSNFTLKIRSTKLEDSAMYFCASSVEGGFQPQHFGDGTRLSIL.

The chain couples TRBV28 to TRBJ1-3; no reliable D call. The CDR3 has 14 amino acids. The V and J ends lost 2 bases and 0 bases respectively, with 5 bases between them. Germline CDR1 MDHEN, CDR2 SYDVKM. This CDR3 reads CASSLSYSGNTIYF. The CDR3, as DNA: TGTGCCAGCAGTTTAAGCTACTCTGGAAACACCATATATTTT.

CDR3 protein: CASSHGNTGELFF. The CDR3 DNA is TGCGCCAGCAGTCACGGCAACACCGGGGAGCTGTTTTTT. The chain has TRBV5-1 and TRBJ2-2, with D hard to call. CDR1 is SGHRS and CDR2 is YFSETQ in the germline V gene. The CDR3 is 13 residues long. V gave up 5 bases and J gave up 2 bases, with 7 bases separating them.

This clonotype was detected ten times or more. The rearrangement links TRBV28 to TRBJ1-2; D perhaps matches TRBD1 (5 bases). CDR1 and CDR2 (germline): MDHEN, SYDVKM. The CDR3 is 14 amino acids. V gave up 6 bases and J gave up 5 bases, with 16 bases separating them. CDR3 residues: CASRTPGGIYGYTF. As DNA, the CDR3 is TGTGCCAGCAGGACCCCCGGGGGGATTTATGGCTACACCTTC.

This clonotype has just a few counts. The CDR3 sequence is CASSHYQETQYF. The CDR3 nucleotides read TGTGCCAGCAGTCACTATCAAGAGACCCAGTACTTC. The chain combines TRBV12-3 or TRBV12-4 with TRBJ2-5; the D is unclear. The CDR3 is made up of 12 amino acids. V gave up 5 bases and J gave up 2 bases, with 6 bases separating them.

The V gene is TRBV29-1, the J gene TRBJ2-6; a weak D match, TRBD1 (5 bases). V lost 4 bases, J lost 2 bases, and 9 bases lay in between. CDR3 length: 14 amino acids. Germline V gene sequence: CDR1 SQVTM, CDR2 ANQGSEA. In DNA form, the CDR3 reads TGCAGCGTTGTACAGGCCCCTGGGGCCAACGTCCTGACTTTC. It yields the protein CSVVQAPGANVLTF.

The gene calls are TRBV4-3 and TRBJ1-6; 8 bases align to TRBD1. Germline V gene sequence: CDR1 LGHNA, CDR2 YSLEER. The CDR3 length is 16 residues. Trimming cost V 0 bases and J 9 bases; bases outside gene matches: 7. CDR3 nucleotides: TGCGCCAGCAGCCAAGAGAGGGACAGGAGAATTTCACCCCTCCACTTT. Residues: CASSQERDRRISPLHF.

This chain joins TRBV2 and TRBJ2-3; 8 bases map to TRBD1. This CDR3 is built from 14 residues. With 9 bases clipped from V and 6 bases from J, the junction kept 11 bases outside the gene matches. Germline lookup yields CDR1 SNHLY and CDR2 FYNNEI. The CDR3 reads CASGTRGQGDTQYF. The DNA of the CDR3 is TGTGCCAGTGGAACGCGAGGACAGGGCGATACGCAGTATTTT. Full variable domain (remainder filled in from reference TRBV2 and TRBJ2-3): EPEVTQTPSHQVTQMGQEVILRCVPISNHLYFYWYRQILGQKVEFLVSFYNNEISEKSEIFDDQFSVERPDGSNFTLKIRSTKLEDSAMYFCASGTRGQGDTQYFGPGTRLTVL.

This clonotype was detected a few times. The chain has TRBV20-1 and TRBJ2-1, with unresolved D. CDR3 size: 11 residues. CDR1 DFQATT and CDR2 SNEGSKA come from the germline V gene (reference sequence). Between the trimmed V and J ends, which lost 3 bases and 6 bases, there was a span of 6 bases. CDR3 loop: CSARAINEQFF. The CDR3 DNA reads as TGCAGTGCTAGGGCTATCAATGAGCAGTTCTTC.

The rearrangement joins TRBV20-1 to TRBJ2-5; 13 bases agree with TRBD2. In germline, CDR1 is DFQATT, CDR2 SNEGSKA (reference sequence). The CDR3 loop spans 15 amino acids. The V gene end was trimmed by 5 bases and the J gene end by 2 bases; junction bases not matched to a gene: 5. CDR3: CSASGTSGTQETQYF. The CDR3 DNA follows: TGCAGTGCTTCCGGGACTAGCGGGACACAAGAGACCCAGTACTTC.

V is TRBV12-3 or TRBV12-4 and J is TRBJ1-5, with TRBD1 matching 9 bases. The CDR3 spans 14 residues. Trimming removed 3 bases from V and 6 bases from J; junction bases left unmatched: 3. CDR3 DNA sequence: TGTGCCAGCAGTTTTGGGACAGGGCGTCAGCCCCAGCATTTT. This encodes CASSFGTGRQPQHF.

The rearrangement uses TRBV3-1 and TRBJ1-2; no clear D gene. The CDR3 has 15 residues. Trimming cost V 1 base and J 4 bases, with 13 bases left between them. CDR1 and CDR2 (germline): LGHDT, YNNKEL (reference sequence). Written as DNA, the CDR3 is TGTGCCAGCAGCCAAGGCAACGAGGCCTTCTATGGCTACACCTTC. Encoded protein: CASSQGNEAFYGYTF.

The chain carries TRBV20-1 and TRBJ1-1, with D possibly TRBD1 on 5 matching bases. Germline V gene sequence: CDR1 DFQATT, CDR2 SNEGSKA (reference sequence). The germline V and J ends were trimmed by 5 bases and 4 bases, with 14 bases remaining between them. The CDR3 contains 13 residues. Here the CDR3 reads CSARQWASTEAFF. Here the CDR3 DNA reads TGCAGTGCTCGACAGTGGGCGAGCACTGAAGCTTTCTTT.

This clonotype appeared a few times. The junction departs from germline at one end; a sequencing error may be responsible. The rearrangement links TRBV11-2 to TRBJ2-7; D not resolved. The CDR3 is 15 amino acids. Germline loops: CDR1 SGHAT, CDR2 FQNNGV. CDR3 nucleotides: TGTGCCAGCAGTTCGGTTCGAGGCACCTCCTCCGAGCAGTACTTC. Translating it yields CASSSVRGTSSEQYF.

The V and J genes are TRBV27 and TRBJ1-1, with TRBD1 identical over 7 bases. V shed 6 bases, J shed 2 bases, and the junction held 9 bases outside the gene matches. The germline V gene encodes CDR1 MNHEY and CDR2 SMNVEV (reference sequence). This CDR3 comprises 15 residues. CDR3 DNA: TGTGCCAGCAGCCGGCTCGGGACAGCTAACACTGAAGCTTTCTTT. Translation gives CASSRLGTANTEAFF.

At least ten counts were recorded for this clonotype. This chain links TRBV27 with TRBJ2-5; 10 nucleotides align to TRBD2. The CDR3 length is 18 residues. The V and J ends lost 5 bases and 3 bases, in that order; junction bases with no gene match: 15. CDR1 and CDR2 from the germline V gene are MNHEY and SMNVEV (reference sequence). The CDR3 sequence: CASSGRGLAVFDKETQYF. The CDR3 region has the DNA TGTGCCAGCAGTGGTCGAGGACTAGCGGTTTTTGATAAAGAGACCCAGTACTTC.

The chain employs TRBV7-6 and TRBJ2-1, with D possibly TRBD2 on 6 matching bases. Germline V gene sequence: CDR1 SGHVS, CDR2 FNYEAQ. Between the trimmed V and J ends, which lost 4 bases and 8 bases, there was a span of 9 bases. The CDR3 sequence is 12 residues long. This chain's CDR3 is CASSSWRDEQFF. CDR3 sequence (DNA): TGTGCCAGCAGCTCCTGGAGGGATGAGCAGTTCTTC. The full variable domain, in which reference TRBV7-6 and TRBJ2-1 provide the parts outside the CDR3, is GAGVSQSPRYKVTKRGQDVALRCDPISGHVSLYWYRQALGQGPEFLTYFNYEAQQDKSGLPNDRFSAERPEGSISTLTIQRTEQRDSAMYRCASSSWRDEQFFGPGTRLTVL.

The chain employs TRBV7-2 and TRBJ1-5; possible D gene TRBD1, 5 bases. V lost 1 base to trimming and J lost 8 bases, with 6 bases between them. Germline V gene lookup returns CDR1 SGHTA and CDR2 FQGNSA. This CDR3 spans 12 amino acids. The CDR3 coding sequence is TGTGCCAGCAGCTTAGGGGGGAAGCCCCAGCATTTT. Its protein is CASSLGGKPQHF.